Sequencing of this T cell receptor (beta chain) was carried out in a study of beta chain features in type 1 diabetes. Study-wide findings and caveats: Fewer insertions but more deletions were seen at VDJ junctions in type 1 diabetes patients.

This clone was counted between two and nine times. The antigen is undetermined. Every bit of the isolated RNA underwent reverse transcription, so sequencing read expressed TCRB transcripts. The protocol was immunoSEQ multiplex PCR, while the TCRdb copy is restricted to in-frame clones and leaves out a portion. The sample comprises roughly 130,000 clones, about 9.2% of which are singletons, and 0.68% rests with the top ten. V was pared by 5 bases and J by 4 bases, with 12 bases between. CDR1 MNHNY and CDR2 SVGAGI come from the germline V gene (reference sequence). The CDR3 has 14 amino acids. The source of this sequence is a young man in good health. This chain connects TRBV6-6 to TRBJ1-5; D is uncertain. Sequencing used central memory CD4+ T cells from blood. The CDR3 here is CASSDKRANQPQHF. DNA for the CDR3: TGTGCCAGCAGTGACAAGAGGGCTAATCAGCCCCAGCATTTT.